These 19 T cell receptor beta chains were all obtained from the same sample, sequenced in a study of blood T cell repertoires in COVID-19. Profiling relied on immunoSEQ multiplex PCR, and the TCRdb table lists in-frame clones only, not all of them. The data contain around 190,000 clones, 80% of them singletons. Sequencing used peripheral blood. These receptors came from a man aged 60 to 69 with acute or convalescent COVID-19.

This sequence joins TRBV7-9 and TRBJ1-5; D might be TRBD1 (6 bases). This CDR3 spans 18 amino acids. The V gene lost 3 bases and the J gene lost 3 bases, with 21 bases spanning the gap. In germline, CDR1 is SEHNR, CDR2 FQNEAQ (reference sequence). The CDR3 sequence: CASSFVGAGQPLNQPQHF. In nucleotides, the CDR3 is TGTGCCAGCAGCTTCGTGGGGGCAGGACAACCTCTCAATCAGCCCCAGCATTTT.

V and J are TRBV19 and TRBJ1-6, with D unresolved. The CDR3 loop spans 15 amino acids. Trimming removed 3 bases at V and 7 bases at J, with 13 bases between. The germline V gene has CDR1 LNHDA and CDR2 SQIVND (reference sequence). Here the CDR3 reads CASSITGGINSPLHF. CDR3 sequence (DNA): TGTGCCAGTAGTATCACGGGAGGAATCAATTCACCCCTCCACTTT.

The rearrangement uses TRBV2 and TRBJ2-5, with D hard to call. There are 12 residues in the CDR3. Trimming left V 5 bases short and J 3 bases short, with 7 bases between. CDR1 is SNHLY, CDR2 FYNNEI, per germline. Here the CDR3 reads CASSWQKETQYF. CDR3 nucleotide sequence: TGTGCCAGCAGTTGGCAGAAAGAGACCCAGTACTTC.

The chain joins TRBV5-1 to TRBJ2-5; D is perhaps TRBD1 (5 bases). The CDR3 extends over 16 amino acids. The V end was cut by 4 bases, the J end by 3 bases, with 19 bases between. Germline V lookup: CDR1 SGHRS, CDR2 YFSETQ. The CDR3 reads CASSPQSRQMEETQYF. DNA of the CDR3: TGCGCCAGCAGCCCCCAATCCAGACAGATGGAAGAGACCCAGTACTTC.

This sequence joins TRBV4-1 and TRBJ2-1, with TRBD2 matching 8 bases. Per germline, CDR1 MGHRA and CDR2 YSYEKL. The CDR3 loop spans 15 amino acids. Trimming cost V 2 bases and J 3 bases; bases outside gene matches: 3. The CDR3 DNA reads as TGCGCCAGCAGCCAACGGCGGGGGGACTACAATGAGCAGTTCTTC. Its translation is CASSQRRGDYNEQFF.

CDR3 protein: CASSPAGRANTEAFF. The DNA for the CDR3 is TGCGCCAGCAGCCCGGCCGGGAGAGCGAACACTGAAGCTTTCTTT. The chain couples TRBV10-1 to TRBJ1-1; D is undetermined. The CDR3 is 15 amino acids. Germline V gene lookup returns CDR1 WNHNN and CDR2 SYGVQD (reference sequence). Trimming took off 6 bases at V and 1 base at J, with 15 bases between the two ends.

The gene calls are TRBV29-1 and TRBJ2-7; weak D call: TRBD1 (6 bases). CDR1 is SQVTM, CDR2 ANQGSEA, per germline. This CDR3 comprises 11 residues. With 4 bases removed from V and 11 bases from J, the gap between germline ends came to 15 bases. The CDR3 sequence: CSVGGRRGKYF. The CDR3 coding sequence is TGCAGCGTTGGGGGACGTAGGGGGAAGTACTTC.

The rearrangement links TRBV4-1 to TRBJ1-1; the match to TRBD1 covers 8 bases. Per germline, CDR1 MGHRA and CDR2 YSYEKL. The CDR3 extends over 17 amino acids. Unmatched junction bases numbered 11, after V lost 5 bases and J lost 0 bases. CDR3 in DNA: TGCGCCAGCAGCGAAGCCCGTAGGACAGGGATGAACACTGAAGCTTTCTTT. It encodes CASSEARRTGMNTEAFF.

The V call is TRBV9, the J call TRBJ1-1, with D tentatively TRBD1 (5 bases). Germline V gene data show CDR1 as SGDLS and CDR2 as YYNGEE. Trimming pared 3 bases from V and 5 bases from J, leaving 17 bases between. The CDR3 sequence is 15 residues long. The CDR3 sequence is CASSASGGSKTEAFF. CDR3 coding DNA: TGTGCCAGCAGCGCAAGTGGGGGGTCAAAAACTGAAGCTTTCTTT. The whole variable domain, remainder taken from reference TRBV9 and TRBJ1-1, is DSGVTQTPKHLITATGQRVTLRCSPRSGDLSVYWYQQSLDQGLQFLIQYYNGEERAKGNILERFSAQQFPDLHSELNLSSLELGDSALYFCASSASGGSKTEAFFGQGTRLTVV.

This clone was observed at least ten times. CDR3 region: CASSGTGNYGYTF. The CDR3 DNA reads as TGTGCCAGCAGTGGGACAGGGAACTATGGCTACACCTTC. V and J are TRBV2 and TRBJ1-2, with 8 nucleotides matching TRBD1. The CDR3 runs to 13 residues. Per germline, CDR1 SNHLY and CDR2 FYNNEI. Trimming cost V 4 bases and J 2 bases; bases outside gene matches: 0.

This chain links TRBV6-5 with TRBJ1-3, with D tentatively TRBD1 (5 bases). CDR1 is MNHEY, CDR2 SVGAGI, per germline. Trimming took 0 bases from V and 6 from J, leaving 9 bases between them. The CDR3 sequence is 14 residues long. The CDR3 sequence is CASSYSTVANTIYF. The CDR3 DNA sequence: TGTGCCAGCAGTTACTCGACAGTTGCAAACACCATATATTTT.

CDR3 region: CASSPAGGEQFF. The CDR3 DNA follows: TGTGCCAGCTCACCAGCGGGAGGTGAGCAGTTCTTC. This chain uses TRBV18 with TRBJ2-1; TRBD2 aligns across 8 bases. This CDR3 region has 12 residues. V was clipped by 2 bases and J by 9 bases; unmatched bases: 0. Germline V lookup: CDR1 KGHSH, CDR2 LQKENI.

This clone occurred once. This sequence joins TRBV19 and TRBJ2-1, with 7 bases that match TRBD2. CDR3 length: 15 residues. J gave up 9 bases and V 5 bases, and 13 bases lay outside the gene matches. Per germline, CDR1 LNHDA and CDR2 SQIVND (reference sequence). CDR3 bases: TGTGCCAGTAGTTTAGGGAGGACTAGTACTATTGAGCAGTTCTTC. Protein: CASSLGRTSTIEQFF.

This chain uses TRBV15 with TRBJ2-5; TRBD1 is a possible D gene (6 bases). Trimming cost V 2 bases and J 4 bases, with 8 bases left between them. Germline loops: CDR1 LNHNV, CDR2 YYDKDF (reference sequence). This CDR3 region has 13 residues. CDR3 nucleotide sequence: TGTGCCACCAGCAGACTAGGGGGAGAGACCCAGTACTTC. It translates to CATSRLGGETQYF.

This clone has only a few counts. The chain carries TRBV19 and TRBJ1-2; the match to TRBD1 covers 8 bases. The CDR3 spans 14 residues. The germline V gene encodes CDR1 LNHDA and CDR2 SQIVND (reference sequence). V trimming: 3 bases; J trimming: 8 bases; junction bases outside the gene matches: 8. The CDR3, as DNA: TGTGCCAGTAGTATTACCGGACAGGGTATCGGCTACACCTTC. Its protein product is CASSITGQGIGYTF.

This chain uses TRBV6-6 with TRBJ2-4; 15 bases agree with TRBD2. The V gene's germline CDR1 is MNHNY and CDR2 SVGAGI (reference sequence). The J segment lost 7 bases and the V segment lost 7 bases, leaving 8 bases of the junction unmatched. This CDR3 comprises 16 residues. The CDR3 coding sequence is TGTGCCAGCACCGGGACTAGCGGGGGGTATATCAACATTCAGTACTTC. Encoded protein: CASTGTSGGYINIQYF.

The chain has TRBV11-2 and TRBJ1-3, with no clear D. This CDR3 spans 15 amino acids. Per germline, CDR1 SGHAT and CDR2 FQNNGV. Between the trimmed V and J ends, which lost 5 bases and 0 bases, there was a span of 11 bases. The CDR3 region has the DNA TGTGCCAGCAGCCGAGACTTTAGCTCTGGAAACACCATATATTTT. Its protein is CASSRDFSSGNTIYF.

This sequence joins TRBV15 and TRBJ2-7; 7 positions agree with TRBD2. Germline V gene lookup returns CDR1 LNHNV and CDR2 YYDKDF (reference sequence). The CDR3 sequence is 16 residues long. V was clipped by 4 bases and J by 6 bases; unmatched bases: 15. CDR3 DNA sequence: TGTGCCACCAGCACATTAGCGGGTCGTACCCCCCTCGAGCAGTACTTC. Its translation is CATSTLAGRTPLEQYF.

CDR3 amino acids: CASSVGLGAKDTQYF. The CDR3 bases are TGTGCCAGCAGCGTAGGTTTGGGGGCGAAAGATACGCAGTATTTT. This chain uses TRBV9 with TRBJ2-3; TRBD1 is a possible D gene (6 bases). Germline V gene sequence: CDR1 SGDLS, CDR2 YYNGEE. V shed 0 bases and J shed 5 bases, with 13 bases lying between them. The CDR3 totals 15 residues.